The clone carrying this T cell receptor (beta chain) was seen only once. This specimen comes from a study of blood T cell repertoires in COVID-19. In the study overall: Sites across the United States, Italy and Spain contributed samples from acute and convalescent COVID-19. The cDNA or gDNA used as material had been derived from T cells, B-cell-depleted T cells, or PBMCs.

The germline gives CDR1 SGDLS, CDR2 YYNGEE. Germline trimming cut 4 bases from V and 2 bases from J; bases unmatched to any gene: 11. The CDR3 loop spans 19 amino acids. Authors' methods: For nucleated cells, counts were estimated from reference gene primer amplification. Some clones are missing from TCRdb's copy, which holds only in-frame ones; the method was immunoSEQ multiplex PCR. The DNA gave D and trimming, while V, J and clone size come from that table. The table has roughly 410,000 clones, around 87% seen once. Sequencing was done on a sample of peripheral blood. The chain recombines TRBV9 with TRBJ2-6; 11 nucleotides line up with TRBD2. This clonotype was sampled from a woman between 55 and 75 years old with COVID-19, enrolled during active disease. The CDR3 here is CASSPRGSGGATGANVLTF. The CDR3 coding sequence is TGTGCCAGCAGCCCCCGTGGTAGCGGGGGGGCCACTGGGGCCAACGTCCTGACTTTC.